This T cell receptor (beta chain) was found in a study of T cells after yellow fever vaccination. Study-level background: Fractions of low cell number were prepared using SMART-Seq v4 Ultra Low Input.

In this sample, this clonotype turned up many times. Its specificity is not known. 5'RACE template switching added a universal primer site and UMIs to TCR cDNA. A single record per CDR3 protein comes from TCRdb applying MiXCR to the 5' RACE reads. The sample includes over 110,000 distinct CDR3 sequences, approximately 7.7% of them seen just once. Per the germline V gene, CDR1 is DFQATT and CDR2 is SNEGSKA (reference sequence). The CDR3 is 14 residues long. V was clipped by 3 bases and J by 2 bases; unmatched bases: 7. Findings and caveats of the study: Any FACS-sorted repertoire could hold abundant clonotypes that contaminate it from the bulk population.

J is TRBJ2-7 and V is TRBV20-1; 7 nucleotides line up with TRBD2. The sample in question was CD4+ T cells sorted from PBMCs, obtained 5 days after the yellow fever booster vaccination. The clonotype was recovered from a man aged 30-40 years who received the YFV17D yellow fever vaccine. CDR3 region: CSASLASGAYEQYF. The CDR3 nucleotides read TGCAGTGCTAGCTTAGCTAGCGGCGCCTACGAGCAGTACTTC.